A single sample is the source of the 31 T cell receptor beta chains below, sequenced in a study of T cell responses to AZD1222 COVID-19 vaccine. The data were produced by immunoSEQ multiplex PCR, yet TCRdb's version contains in-frame clones alone and is incomplete. The table lists some 64,000 clones, 87% of them singletons, with roughly 17% in the top ten. The sequenced sample was peripheral blood, obtained on day 0 of AZD1222 vaccination. These receptor sequences come from an adult in good health.

The rearrangement uses TRBV7-3 and TRBJ1-2; tentative D call: TRBD1 (5 bases). The V end lost 5 bases, the J end lost 5 bases, and 18 bases lay between the germline ends. CDR3 length: 15 residues. Germline V gene data show CDR1 as SGHTA and CDR2 as FQGTGA. The CDR3 loop is CASSPTGLGWYGYTF. The CDR3 nucleotides are TGTGCCAGCAGCCCCACGGGACTGGGATGGTATGGCTACACCTTC. Full variable domain (missing parts from reference TRBV7-3 and TRBJ1-2): GAGVSQTPSNKVTEKGKYVELRCDPISGHTALYWYRQSLGQGPEFLIYFQGTGAADDSGLPNDRFFAVRPEGSVSTLKIQRTERGDSAVYLCASSPTGLGWYGYTFGSGTRLTVV.

The chain links TRBV13 to TRBJ2-7; D gene ambiguous. The CDR3 contains 13 residues. Germline V lookup: CDR1 PRHDT, CDR2 FYEKMQ (reference sequence). V lost 2 bases, J lost 3 bases, and 8 bases lay in between. The CDR3 region is CASSLYGYYEQYF. CDR3 sequence (DNA): TGTGCCAGCAGCTTATACGGGTACTACGAGCAGTACTTC.

The rearrangement uses TRBV13 and TRBJ2-7, with TRBD2 matching 8 bases. Germline V gene lookup returns CDR1 PRHDT and CDR2 FYEKMQ (reference sequence). The CDR3 contains 16 residues. Germline trimming cut 1 base from V and 2 bases from J; bases unmatched to any gene: 7. CDR3 sequence reads: CASSLVASGRAYEQYF. DNA of the CDR3: TGTGCCAGCAGCTTAGTAGCTAGCGGGCGCGCCTACGAGCAGTACTTC.

The genes are TRBV6-1 and TRBJ2-5; TRBD2 aligns across 10 bases. V was clipped by 2 bases and J by 9 bases; unmatched bases: 15. The length of the CDR3 is 17 residues. Germline V gene lookup returns CDR1 MNHNS and CDR2 SASEGT. CDR3 in DNA: TGTGCCAGCAGTGAAAGTGGACTAGCGGTCCTCCGGGCGGCCCAGTACTTC. It encodes CASSESGLAVLRAAQYF.

The V gene is TRBV9, the J gene TRBJ1-4; D may be TRBD1 (6 bases). V dropped 4 bases and J dropped 7 bases, with 11 bases sitting between them. This CDR3 comprises 13 residues. Germline V gene sequence: CDR1 SGDLS, CDR2 YYNGEE. The CDR3, as DNA: TGTGCCAGCAGCCCGGACAGCGGTGAAAAACTGTTTTTT. This sequence encodes CASSPDSGEKLFF. Together with reference TRBV9 and TRBJ1-4, the CDR3 gives the full variable domain: DSGVTQTPKHLITATGQRVTLRCSPRSGDLSVYWYQQSLDQGLQFLIQYYNGEERAKGNILERFSAQQFPDLHSELNLSSLELGDSALYFCASSPDSGEKLFFGSGTQLSVL.

The genes are TRBV7-2 and TRBJ1-6, with TRBD1 identical over 8 bases. The CDR3 is 14 amino acids. V trimming: 5 bases; J trimming: 9 bases; junction bases outside the gene matches: 6. CDR1 and CDR2 from the germline V gene are SGHTA and FQGNSA. The DNA of the CDR3 is TGTGCCAGCAGCCCCCCAGGGGGCGGTTCACCCCTCCACTTT. Translating it yields CASSPPGGGSPLHF.

The chain carries TRBV2 and TRBJ2-1, with 7 bases fitting TRBD1. V lost 7 bases to trimming and J lost 0 bases; unmatched junction nucleotides: 9. The CDR3 sequence is 16 residues long. Germline CDR1 and CDR2: SNHLY and FYNNEI. This chain's CDR3 is CASIEGTVSSYNEQFF. CDR3 DNA: TGTGCCAGCATAGAGGGGACAGTGAGCTCCTACAATGAGCAGTTCTTC.

The chain combines TRBV5-1 with TRBJ1-5; a possible D gene is TRBD1 (5 bases). This CDR3 has 15 residues. Trimming shortened V by 1 base and J by 5 bases, and 13 bases separated the two germline ends. CDR1 and CDR2 from the germline V gene are SGHRS and YFSETQ. CDR3 sequence reads: CASSLMAGKDQPQHF. The CDR3 bases are TGCGCCAGCAGCTTGATGGCAGGGAAGGATCAGCCCCAGCATTTT.

The rearrangement links TRBV7-9 to TRBJ1-6, with TRBD1 matching 7 bases. The CDR3 length is 15 residues. Germline V gives CDR1 SEHNR, CDR2 FQNEAQ (reference sequence). V trimming: 4 bases; J trimming: 7 bases; junction bases outside the gene matches: 7. CDR3 coding DNA: TGTGCCAGCAGCTGGACCGGGACAGAGAATTCACCCCTCCACTTT. Translated, it gives CASSWTGTENSPLHF.

This clone appeared a single time. V and J are TRBV28 and TRBJ1-1; perhaps TRBD1 as D (6 bases). Trimming left V 10 bases short and J 2 bases short, with 17 bases between. This CDR3 spans 14 amino acids. Germline lookup yields CDR1 MDHEN and CDR2 SYDVKM. CDR3 amino acids: CATEGGSLNTEAFF. CDR3 sequence (DNA): TGTGCCACCGAAGGGGGATCCCTTAACACTGAAGCTTTCTTT.

The genes are TRBV7-8 and TRBJ1-2; D not resolved. The ends were cut back, 5 bases at V and 4 bases at J, with 8 bases in the middle. CDR1 and CDR2 (germline): SGHVS, FQNEAQ. The CDR3 contains 12 residues. The CDR3 loop is CASSPDLYGYTF. The CDR3 DNA reads as TGTGCCAGCAGCCCGGATCTCTATGGCTACACCTTC.

V gene TRBV7-8 combines with J gene TRBJ2-1; TRBD2 is a possible D gene (7 bases). Trimming took 5 bases from V and 7 from J, leaving 18 bases between them. Germline lookup yields CDR1 SGHVS and CDR2 FQNEAQ. The CDR3 spans 15 residues. This chain's CDR3 is CASSPGLGGANEQFF. The CDR3 region has the DNA TGTGCCAGCAGCCCCGGACTAGGGGGGGCAAATGAGCAGTTCTTC.

The chain has TRBV5-4 and TRBJ2-5; D assignment may be TRBD1 or TRBD2 (6 bases each). V was pared by 0 bases and J by 4 bases, with 10 bases between. Germline CDR1 is SGHNT and CDR2 is YYREEE (reference sequence). The CDR3 runs to 14 residues. The CDR3 here is CASSLGGGGETQYF. The CDR3 DNA is TGTGCCAGCAGCTTGGGCGGAGGGGGAGAGACCCAGTACTTC.

The chain couples TRBV5-5 to TRBJ2-7; 7 positions match TRBD1. The trim removed 3 bases at V and 5 bases at J, leaving 11 bases unmatched. This CDR3 spans 15 amino acids. Germline V gene sequence: CDR1 SGHKS, CDR2 YYEKEE (reference sequence). For the CDR3, the DNA is TGTGCCAGCAGCTCGCGCCCGACAGGGAGCAACGAGCAGTACTTC. Translation: CASSSRPTGSNEQYF.

The chain couples TRBV5-4 to TRBJ1-3; D gene ambiguous. V was shortened by 0 bases and J by 0 bases, with 10 bases between the two germline ends. Germline CDR1 and CDR2: SGHNT and YYREEE (reference sequence). The CDR3 covers 16 residues. The CDR3 DNA reads TGTGCCAGCAGCTTGGATGGGGAATACTCTGGAAACACCATATATTTT. Translated: CASSLDGEYSGNTIYF.

This chain uses TRBV5-1 with TRBJ2-1; TRBD2 agrees at 7 bases. Unmatched junction bases numbered 6, after V lost 4 bases and J lost 5 bases. Per the germline V gene, CDR1 is SGHRS and CDR2 is YFSETQ. CDR3 length equals 14 residues. In nucleotides, the CDR3 is TGCGCCAGCAGCCGACGGGAGGTCCACAATGAGCAGTTCTTC. This encodes CASSRREVHNEQFF.

V and J are TRBV7-3 and TRBJ2-7; 7 bases map to TRBD2. Germline V gene lookup returns CDR1 SGHTA and CDR2 FQGTGA. The CDR3 covers 15 residues. V shed 0 bases, J shed 3 bases, and the junction held 5 bases outside the gene matches. CDR3 sequence (DNA): TGTGCCAGCAGCTTAACGCGGGAGACGGACTACGAGCAGTACTTC. It specifies CASSLTRETDYEQYF.

J is TRBJ1-4 and V is TRBV11-3, with a tentative D call TRBD1 (5 bases). Germline values: CDR1 SGHNT, CDR2 YENEEA. The germline V and J ends were trimmed by 0 bases and 8 bases, with 13 bases remaining between them. This CDR3 is 15 amino acids long. Here the CDR3 reads CASSLDPASGEKLFF. The CDR3 DNA is TGTGCCAGCAGCTTAGATCCGGCATCAGGGGAAAAACTGTTTTTT.

The chain links TRBV19 to TRBJ2-7, with D tentatively TRBD1 (6 bases). Trimming took off 5 bases at V and 0 bases at J, with 14 bases between the two ends. Germline V gene lookup returns CDR1 LNHDA and CDR2 SQIVND (reference sequence). The CDR3 has 15 amino acids. The CDR3, as DNA: TGTGCCAGTAGTCCCTTAGCAGGGGCCTCCTACGAGCAGTACTTC. Its protein product is CASSPLAGASYEQYF.

The V call is TRBV5-1, the J call TRBJ2-5, with D unresolved. V shed 4 bases and J shed 5 bases, with 9 bases lying between them. CDR1 SGHRS and CDR2 YFSETQ come from the germline V gene. The length of the CDR3 is 12 residues. The CDR3 reads CASSQRSETQYF. The CDR3 region has the DNA TGCGCCAGCAGCCAGAGATCGGAGACCCAGTACTTC.

This rearrangement joins TRBV2 to TRBJ2-1; D is ambiguous. This CDR3 is 13 amino acids long. V was pared by 9 bases and J by 3 bases, with 12 bases between. The germline V gene encodes CDR1 SNHLY and CDR2 FYNNEI. DNA of the CDR3: TGTGCCAGTGGCCGGGCCCTCTACAATGAGCAGTTCTTC. Protein product: CASGRALYNEQFF.

The rearrangement uses TRBV7-9 and TRBJ2-5; D might be TRBD1 (8 bases). The germline gives CDR1 SEHNR, CDR2 FQNEAQ (reference sequence). Trimming took off 8 bases at V and 6 bases at J, with 16 bases between the two ends. The CDR3 consists of 13 residues. This CDR3 is CASVQGGQKTQYF. The CDR3 nucleotides read TGTGCCAGCGTACAGGGGGGGCAAAAGACCCAGTACTTC. Filled out from reference TRBV7-9 and TRBJ2-5, the complete variable domain reads DTGVSQNPRHKITKRGQNVTFRCDPISEHNRLYWYRQTLGQGPEFLTYFQNEAQLEKSRLLSDRFSAERPKGSFSTLEIQRTEQGDSAMYLCASVQGGQKTQYFGPGTRLLVL.

The V call is TRBV7-6, the J call TRBJ2-5, with 12 bases identical to TRBD2. V dropped 2 bases and J dropped 5; count of bases not matched to a gene: 9. The length of the CDR3 is 17 residues. The germline V gene encodes CDR1 SGHVS and CDR2 FNYEAQ. The CDR3 is CASSLWRLAGGRETQYF. CDR3 nucleotides: TGTGCCAGCAGCTTATGGAGGCTAGCGGGGGGGCGGGAGACCCAGTACTTC.

The V call is TRBV4-1, the J call TRBJ2-1; TRBD2 agrees at 11 bases. The V and J ends lost 3 bases and 6 bases, in that order; junction bases with no gene match: 7. CDR1 MGHRA and CDR2 YSYEKL come from the germline V gene. This CDR3 has 16 amino acids. The CDR3 is CASSQTLAGAGNEQFF. The CDR3, as DNA: TGCGCCAGCAGCCAGACACTAGCGGGAGCGGGCAATGAGCAGTTCTTC.

The genes are TRBV7-9 and TRBJ1-4; D remains ambiguous. The CDR3 is 15 residues long. Trimming pared 1 base from V and 7 bases from J, leaving 13 bases between. Germline V gene lookup returns CDR1 SEHNR and CDR2 FQNEAQ (reference sequence). CDR3 in amino acids: CASSLEREKGEKLFF. Written as DNA, the CDR3 is TGTGCCAGCAGCTTAGAGAGGGAAAAGGGTGAAAAACTGTTTTTT.

About this clone itself: Other DNA variants within this sample encode the same CDR3. The gene calls are TRBV4-3 and TRBJ2-1; TRBD2 agrees at 10 bases. Trimming cost V 0 bases and J 7 bases; bases outside gene matches: 6. CDR3 size: 16 residues. Germline V gene lookup returns CDR1 LGHNA and CDR2 YSLEER. Here the CDR3 DNA reads TGCGCCAGCAGCCAAGAAAGCGGGGGGGCTTTTAATGAGCAGTTCTTC. It encodes CASSQESGGAFNEQFF.

The chain employs TRBV18 and TRBJ2-5; 13 positions agree with TRBD2. The CDR3 loop spans 16 amino acids. In germline, CDR1 is KGHSH, CDR2 LQKENI. The junction had 4 bases not matched to a gene; V was cut back by 1 base and J by 5 bases. CDR3: CASSPLLTSGRETQYF. The CDR3 nucleotides read TGTGCCAGCTCACCACTCCTGACTAGCGGGAGGGAGACCCAGTACTTC.

The V call is TRBV1, the J call TRBJ2-3; TRBD2 reflects the table's D call only, with no check against the DNA. TRBV1 constitutes a pseudogene. The CDR3 is made up of 18 amino acids. The CDR3 protein is CTSSPPGRGRSGTDTQYF. CDR3 coding DNA: TGCACCAGCAGCCCACCCGGGAGGGGCCGGTCTGGCACAGATACGCAGTATTTT.

The V call is TRBV2, the J call TRBJ2-2; D could derive from TRBD1 or TRBD2 (5 bases each). This CDR3 contains 14 residues. Trimming took 7 bases from V and 5 from J, leaving 14 bases between them. Germline V gene lookup returns CDR1 SNHLY and CDR2 FYNNEI. The CDR3 bases are TGTGCCAGCACCTCGGGACGCAGAACCGGGGAGCTGTTTTTT. This gives the protein CASTSGRRTGELFF.

CDR3 in amino acids: CAWSPTSGRTDTQYF. Here the CDR3 DNA reads TGTGCCTGGAGTCCGACTAGCGGTCGCACAGATACGCAGTATTTT. The chain carries TRBV30 and TRBJ2-3; 9 nucleotides match TRBD2. The CDR3 sequence is 15 residues long. V lost 2 bases and J lost 1; bases outside the gene matches: 4. Germline V CDR1 and CDR2: GTSNPN, SVGIG (reference sequence).

The chain combines TRBV5-6 with TRBJ1-5, with D tentatively TRBD1 (6 bases). This CDR3 comprises 16 residues. The V end was cut by 4 bases, the J end by 6 bases, with 20 bases between. Germline V gene lookup returns CDR1 SGHDT and CDR2 YYEEEE. CDR3 sequence reads: CASSAGGEGSRQPQHF. For the CDR3, the DNA is TGTGCCAGCAGCGCTGGGGGCGAGGGAAGTCGTCAGCCCCAGCATTTT.